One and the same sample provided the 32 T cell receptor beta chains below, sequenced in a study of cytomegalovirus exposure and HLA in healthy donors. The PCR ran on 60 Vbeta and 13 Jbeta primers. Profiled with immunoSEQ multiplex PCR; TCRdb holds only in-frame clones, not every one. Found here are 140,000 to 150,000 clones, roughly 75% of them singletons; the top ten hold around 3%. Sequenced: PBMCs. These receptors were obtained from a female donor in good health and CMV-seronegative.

The CDR3 nucleotides read TGTGCCAGCAGCTTAACGGAACAGCCTAACCCTTACGAGCAGTACTTC. This translates into CASSLTEQPNPYEQYF. This chain joins TRBV7-9 and TRBJ2-7; no reliable D call. V gave up 2 bases and J gave up 4 bases, with 18 bases separating them. Germline V gene sequence: CDR1 SEHNR, CDR2 FQNEAQ (reference sequence). The CDR3 has 16 residues.

DNA for the CDR3: TGTGCCAGCAGCGTAGAGGGACAGGGATTCTATGGCTACACCTTC. This gives the protein CASSVEGQGFYGYTF. This sequence joins TRBV9 and TRBJ1-2; TRBD1 aligns across 9 bases. The CDR3 loop spans 15 amino acids. The V segment lost 0 bases and the J segment 4 bases; nucleotides outside the gene matches: 4. The germline V gene has CDR1 SGDLS and CDR2 YYNGEE.

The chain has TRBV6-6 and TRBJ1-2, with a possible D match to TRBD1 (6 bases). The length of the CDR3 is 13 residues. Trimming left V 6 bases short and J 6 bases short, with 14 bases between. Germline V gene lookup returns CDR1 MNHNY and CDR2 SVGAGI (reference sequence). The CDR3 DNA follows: TGTGCCAGCAGCCACAGGGAGCTAAATGGCTACACCTTC. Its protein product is CASSHRELNGYTF.

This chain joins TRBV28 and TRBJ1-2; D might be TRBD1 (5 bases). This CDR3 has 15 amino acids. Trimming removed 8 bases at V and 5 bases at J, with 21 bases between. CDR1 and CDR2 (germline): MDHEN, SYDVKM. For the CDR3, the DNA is TGTGCCAGCTCACGGGAGCGGGGGGACCCATATGGCTACACCTTC. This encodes CASSRERGDPYGYTF.

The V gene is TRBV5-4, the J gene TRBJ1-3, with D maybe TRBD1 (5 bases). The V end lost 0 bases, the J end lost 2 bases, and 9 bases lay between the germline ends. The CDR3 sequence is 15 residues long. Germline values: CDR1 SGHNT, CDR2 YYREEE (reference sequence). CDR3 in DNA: TGTGCCAGCAGCTTGGAAACAGGCACTGGAAACACCATATATTTT. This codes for CASSLETGTGNTIYF.

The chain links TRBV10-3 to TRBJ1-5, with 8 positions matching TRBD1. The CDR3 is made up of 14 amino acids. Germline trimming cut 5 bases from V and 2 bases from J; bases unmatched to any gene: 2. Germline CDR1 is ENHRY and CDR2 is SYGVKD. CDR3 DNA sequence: TGTGCCATCAGTCCGGGACAGGGCAATCAGCCCCAGCATTTT. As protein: CAISPGQGNQPQHF.

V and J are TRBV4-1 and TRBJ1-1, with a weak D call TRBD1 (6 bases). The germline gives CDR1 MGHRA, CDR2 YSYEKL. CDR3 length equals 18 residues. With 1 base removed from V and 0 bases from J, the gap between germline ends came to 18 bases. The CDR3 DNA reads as TGCGCCAGCAGCCAAGTGGCAGGGGCAGGGGCCTTGAACACTGAAGCTTTCTTT. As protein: CASSQVAGAGALNTEAFF.

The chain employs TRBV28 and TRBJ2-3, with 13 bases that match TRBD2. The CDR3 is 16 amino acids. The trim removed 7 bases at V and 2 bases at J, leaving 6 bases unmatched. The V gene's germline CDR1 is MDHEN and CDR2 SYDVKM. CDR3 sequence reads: CASILTSGGPTDTQYF. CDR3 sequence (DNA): TGTGCCAGCATCTTGACTAGCGGGGGGCCCACAGATACGCAGTATTTT.

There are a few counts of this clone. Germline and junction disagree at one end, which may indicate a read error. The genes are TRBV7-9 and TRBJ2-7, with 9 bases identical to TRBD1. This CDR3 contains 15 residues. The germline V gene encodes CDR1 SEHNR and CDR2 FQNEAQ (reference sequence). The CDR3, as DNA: TGTTCCAGCAGCTTGGTGGGACAGGGTAAAGACGAGCAGTACTTC. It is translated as CSSSLVGQGKDEQYF.

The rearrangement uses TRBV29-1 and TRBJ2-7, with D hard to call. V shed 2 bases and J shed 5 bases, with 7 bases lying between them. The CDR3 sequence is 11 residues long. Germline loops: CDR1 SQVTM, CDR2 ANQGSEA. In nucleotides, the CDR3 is TGCAGCGTTGAATTCCGTGACGAGCAGTACTTC. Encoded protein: CSVEFRDEQYF.

The CDR3 bases are TGTGCTGGAGGACTCCCAGTTAACTATGGCTACACCTTC. Amino acid sequence: CAGGLPVNYGYTF. The J gene is TRBJ1-2, the V gene TRBV30; D gene ambiguous. The V gene's germline CDR1 is GTSNPN and CDR2 SVGIG (reference sequence). The CDR3 consists of 13 residues.

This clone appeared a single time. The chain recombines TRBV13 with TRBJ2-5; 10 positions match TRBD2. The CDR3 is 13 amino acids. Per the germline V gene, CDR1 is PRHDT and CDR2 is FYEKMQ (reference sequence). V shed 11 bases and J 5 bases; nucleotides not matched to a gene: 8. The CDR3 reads CAVSSGGDETQYF. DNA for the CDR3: TGTGCCGTTTCGAGCGGGGGGGATGAGACCCAGTACTTC.

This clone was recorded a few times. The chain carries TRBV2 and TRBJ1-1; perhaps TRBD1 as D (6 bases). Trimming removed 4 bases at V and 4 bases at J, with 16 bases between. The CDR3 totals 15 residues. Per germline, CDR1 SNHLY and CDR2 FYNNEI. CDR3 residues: CASSGVRGFGTEAFF. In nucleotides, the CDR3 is TGTGCCAGCAGTGGCGTCAGGGGTTTTGGCACTGAAGCTTTCTTT.

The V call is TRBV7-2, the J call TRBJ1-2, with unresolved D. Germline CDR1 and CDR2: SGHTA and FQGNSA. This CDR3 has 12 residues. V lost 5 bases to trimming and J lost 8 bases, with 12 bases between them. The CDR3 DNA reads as TGTGCCAGCAGCCAGGATGGGCTGGGCTACACCTTC. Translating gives CASSQDGLGYTF.

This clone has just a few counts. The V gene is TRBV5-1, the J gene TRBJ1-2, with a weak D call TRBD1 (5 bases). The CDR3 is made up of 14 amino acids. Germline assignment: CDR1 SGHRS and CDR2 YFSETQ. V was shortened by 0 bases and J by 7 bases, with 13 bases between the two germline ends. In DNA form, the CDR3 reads TGCGCCAGCAGCTTGGAACTACTGCAGGGTGGCTACACCTTC. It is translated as CASSLELLQGGYTF.

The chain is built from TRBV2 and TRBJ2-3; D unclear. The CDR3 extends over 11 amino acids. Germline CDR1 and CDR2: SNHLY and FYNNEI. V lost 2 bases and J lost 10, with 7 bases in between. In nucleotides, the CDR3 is TGTGCCAGCAGTGAAACTCGTCCGCAGTATTTT. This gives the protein CASSETRPQYF.

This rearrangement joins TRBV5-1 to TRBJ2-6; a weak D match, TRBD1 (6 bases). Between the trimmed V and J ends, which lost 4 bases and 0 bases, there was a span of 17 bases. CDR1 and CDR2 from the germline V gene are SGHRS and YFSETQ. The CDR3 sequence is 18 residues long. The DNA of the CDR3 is TGCGCCAGCAGCCTTCACAAAAGACAGGACTCTGGGGCCAACGTCCTGACTTTC. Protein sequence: CASSLHKRQDSGANVLTF.

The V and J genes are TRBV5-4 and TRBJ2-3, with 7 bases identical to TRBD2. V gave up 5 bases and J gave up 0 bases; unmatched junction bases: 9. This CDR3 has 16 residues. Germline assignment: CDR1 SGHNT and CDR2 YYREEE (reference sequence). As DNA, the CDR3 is TGTGCCAGCAGTAGCGGGCCCTATAGTAGCACAGATACGCAGTATTTT. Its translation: CASSSGPYSSTDTQYF.

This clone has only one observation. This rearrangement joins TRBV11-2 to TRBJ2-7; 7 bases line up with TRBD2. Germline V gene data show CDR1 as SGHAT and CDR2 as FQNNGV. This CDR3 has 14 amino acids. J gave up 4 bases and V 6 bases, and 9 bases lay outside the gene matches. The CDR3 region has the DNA TGTGCCAGCAGTCCTGGACTAGTCGGGTACGAGCAGTACTTC. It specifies CASSPGLVGYEQYF.

The CDR3 is CASSRDRLQETQYF. The CDR3 DNA sequence: TGTGCCAGCAGCCGAGACAGGCTCCAAGAGACCCAGTACTTC. This chain connects TRBV6-1 to TRBJ2-5, with D possibly matching TRBD1 (6 bases). CDR3 length: 14 amino acids. The ends were cut back, 6 bases at V and 1 base at J, with 12 bases in the middle. CDR1 MNHNS and CDR2 SASEGT come from the germline V gene.

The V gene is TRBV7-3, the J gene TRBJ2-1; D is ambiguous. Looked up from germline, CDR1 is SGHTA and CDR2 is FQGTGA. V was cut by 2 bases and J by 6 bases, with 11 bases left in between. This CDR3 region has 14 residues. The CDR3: CASSLAPLSNEQFF. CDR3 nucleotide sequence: TGTGCCAGCAGCTTAGCCCCCCTGAGCAATGAGCAGTTCTTC.

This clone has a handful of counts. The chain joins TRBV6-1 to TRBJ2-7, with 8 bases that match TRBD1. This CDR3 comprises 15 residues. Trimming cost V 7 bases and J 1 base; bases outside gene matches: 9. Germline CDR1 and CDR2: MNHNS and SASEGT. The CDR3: CASTPDQGASYEQYF. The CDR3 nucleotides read TGTGCCAGCACCCCGGACCAGGGGGCTTCCTACGAGCAGTACTTC.

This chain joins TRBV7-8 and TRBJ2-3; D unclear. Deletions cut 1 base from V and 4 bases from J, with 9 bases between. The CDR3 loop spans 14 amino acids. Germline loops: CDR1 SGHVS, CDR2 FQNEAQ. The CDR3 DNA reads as TGTGCCAGCAGCTTAGGAGCGCAAGCAGATACGCAGTATTTT. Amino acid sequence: CASSLGAQADTQYF.

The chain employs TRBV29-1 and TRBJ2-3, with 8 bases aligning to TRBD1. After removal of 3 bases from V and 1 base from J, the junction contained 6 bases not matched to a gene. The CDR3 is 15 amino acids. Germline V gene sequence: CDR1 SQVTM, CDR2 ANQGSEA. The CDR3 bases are TGCAGCGTTGATGGCGGGACAGGACGCACAGATACGCAGTATTTT. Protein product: CSVDGGTGRTDTQYF.

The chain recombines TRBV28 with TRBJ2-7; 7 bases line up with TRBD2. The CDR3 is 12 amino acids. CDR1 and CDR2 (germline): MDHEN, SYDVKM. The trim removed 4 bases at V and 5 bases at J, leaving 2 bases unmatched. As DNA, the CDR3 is TGTGCCAGCAGTTGGAGCGGGGACGAGCAGTACTTC. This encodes CASSWSGDEQYF.

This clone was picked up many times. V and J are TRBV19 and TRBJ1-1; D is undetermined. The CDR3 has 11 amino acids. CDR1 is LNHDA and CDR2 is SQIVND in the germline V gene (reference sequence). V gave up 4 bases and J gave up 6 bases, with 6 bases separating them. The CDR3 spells CASSTQAEAFF. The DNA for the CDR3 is TGTGCCAGTAGTACCCAGGCTGAAGCTTTCTTT.

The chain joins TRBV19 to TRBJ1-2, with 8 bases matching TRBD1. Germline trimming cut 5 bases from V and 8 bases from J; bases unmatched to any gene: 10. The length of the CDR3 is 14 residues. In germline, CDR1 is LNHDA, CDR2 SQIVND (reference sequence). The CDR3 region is CASSPPDRVRGYTF. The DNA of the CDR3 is TGTGCCAGTAGTCCCCCGGACAGGGTAAGGGGCTACACCTTC.

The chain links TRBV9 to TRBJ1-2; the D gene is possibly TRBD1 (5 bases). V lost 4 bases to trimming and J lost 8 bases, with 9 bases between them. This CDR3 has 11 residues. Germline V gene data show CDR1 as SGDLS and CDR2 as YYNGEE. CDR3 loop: CASSTGQGYTF. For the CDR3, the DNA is TGTGCCAGCAGCACCGGACAAGGCTACACCTTC. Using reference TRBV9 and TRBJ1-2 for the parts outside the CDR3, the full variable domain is DSGVTQTPKHLITATGQRVTLRCSPRSGDLSVYWYQQSLDQGLQFLIQYYNGEERAKGNILERFSAQQFPDLHSELNLSSLELGDSALYFCASSTGQGYTFGSGTRLTVV.

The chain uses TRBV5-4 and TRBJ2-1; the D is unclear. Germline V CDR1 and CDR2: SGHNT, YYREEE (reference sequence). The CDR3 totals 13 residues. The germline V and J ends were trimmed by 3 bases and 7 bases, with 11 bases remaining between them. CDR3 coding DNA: TGTGCCAGCAGCTATCAGAACGGGAATGAGCAGTTCTTC. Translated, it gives CASSYQNGNEQFF.

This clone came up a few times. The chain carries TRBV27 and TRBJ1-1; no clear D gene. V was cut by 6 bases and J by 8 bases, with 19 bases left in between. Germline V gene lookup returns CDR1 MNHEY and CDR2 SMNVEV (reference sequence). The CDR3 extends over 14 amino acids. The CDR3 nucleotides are TGTGCCAGCAGAGGTCATTCAGGACCTAGCGAAGCTTTCTTT. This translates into CASRGHSGPSEAFF.

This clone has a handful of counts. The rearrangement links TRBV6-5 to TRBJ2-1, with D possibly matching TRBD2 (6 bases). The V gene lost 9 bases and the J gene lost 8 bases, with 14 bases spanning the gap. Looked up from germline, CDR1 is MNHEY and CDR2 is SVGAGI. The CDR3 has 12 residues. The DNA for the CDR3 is TGTGCCAGTAGGACCTCGGGGGATGAGCAGTTCTTC. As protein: CASRTSGDEQFF.

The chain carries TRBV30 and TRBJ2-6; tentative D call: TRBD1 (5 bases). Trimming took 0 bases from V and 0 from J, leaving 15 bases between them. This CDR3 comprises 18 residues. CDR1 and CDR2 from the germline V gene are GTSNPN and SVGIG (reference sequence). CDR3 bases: TGTGCCTGGAGTGTATGGGGTACAGGTTTCTCTGGGGCCAACGTCCTGACTTTC. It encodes CAWSVWGTGFSGANVLTF.